Listed below are T cell receptor beta chains from one sample, sequenced in a study of blood T cells in healthy people across ages. In TCRdb, the 5' RACE reads were re-called with MiXCR into one record per CDR3 protein. The sample yields approximately 1,700,000 distinct CDR3 sequences, around 42% seen once. Sequencing used blood. Receptors were obtained from a human donor in good health. CDR3s include the opening cysteine and the closing phenylalanine or tryptophan. A D gene is named only where the DNA matches it firmly. Some rows have no size entry. The others give once, few or many, or a class for an expanded clone.

j_call d_call v_call clone_size cdr3_aa cdr3_nt
TRBJ2-7 NA TRBV12-3/TRBV12-4 NA CASSHLGRQGYEQYF TGTGCCAGCAGCCACCTAGGGAGGCAGGGATACGAGCAGTACTTC
TRBJ1-4 NA TRBV6-2/TRBV6-3 NA CASTRADDEKLFF TGTGCCAGCACCCGGGCTGATGATGAAAAACTGTTTTTT
TRBJ1-1 TRBD1 TRBV5-1 few CASSPWQGATTEAFF TGCGCCAGCAGCCCCTGGCAGGGGGCGACCACTGAAGCTTTCTTT
TRBJ1-1 NA TRBV7-2 few CASSSRGFNTEAFF TGTGCCAGCAGCTCCAGAGGCTTTAACACTGAAGCTTTCTTT
TRBJ2-1 NA TRBV28 few CASRNTVGSYNEQFF TGTGCCAGCAGAAATACAGTGGGCTCCTACAATGAGCAGTTCTTC
TRBJ2-1 NA TRBV7-6 NA CASSLEPGDEQFF TGTGCCAGCAGCTTAGAACCCGGGGATGAGCAGTTCTTC
TRBJ2-7 TRBD1 TRBV2 NA CASSPIGQASSYEQYF TGTGCCAGCAGTCCGATCGGACAGGCTAGCTCCTACGAGCAGTACTTC
TRBJ2-3 TRBD2 TRBV12-3/TRBV12-4 NA CASSPGLAGGSDTQYF TGTGCCAGCAGTCCCGGACTAGCGGGGGGTTCAGATACGCAGTATTTT
TRBJ2-1 TRBD2 TRBV7-3 NA CASSLSQAGGFNEQFF TGTGCCAGCAGCTTAAGTCAAGCGGGGGGATTCAATGAGCAGTTCTTC
TRBJ2-7 TRBD1 TRBV7-9 few CASSLGIMTDRGLMGEQYF TGTGCCAGCAGCTTAGGTATTATGACCGACAGGGGCCTAATGGGGGAGCAGTACTTC
TRBJ1-2 NA TRBV7-2 NA CASSSGGVRTVYGYTF TGTGCCAGCAGTTCTGGGGGGGTCAGGACCGTCTATGGCTACACCTTC
TRBJ2-7 NA TRBV20-1 few CSALDDRDGGYGGQYF TGCAGTGCTTTAGATGACCGGGACGGTGGCTACGGCGGGCAGTACTTC
TRBJ2-1 NA TRBV4-3 few CASSQEEQDYTRNEQFF TGCGCCAGCAGCCAGGAAGAGCAGGACTACACCAGGAATGAGCAGTTCTTC
TRBJ2-5 TRBD1 TRBV6-6 NA CASSASGQGAETQYF TGTGCCAGCAGTGCCAGCGGACAGGGGGCAGAGACCCAGTACTTC
TRBJ2-3 NA TRBV24-1 NA CATSALAWADTQYF TGTGCCACCAGTGCCCTAGCGTGGGCAGATACGCAGTATTTT
TRBJ2-1 TRBD1 TRBV9 NA CASSSIGTGRYNEQFF TGTGCCAGCAGCTCAATCGGGACAGGGCGCTACAATGAGCAGTTCTTC
TRBJ2-7 TRBD1 TRBV24-1 NA CATSDPGQGAYEQYF TGTGCCACCAGTGACCCGGGACAGGGGGCCTACGAGCAGTACTTC
TRBJ1-6 TRBD1 TRBV12-3/TRBV12-4 few CASREYGTVDSPLHF TGTGCCAGCAGGGAATACGGGACAGTTGACTCACCCCTCCACTTT
TRBJ2-5 TRBD1 TRBV20-1 few CSATGQGMETQYF TGCAGTGCCACAGGACAGGGGATGGAGACCCAGTACTTC
TRBJ1-2 NA TRBV7-2 many CASSLGQSRYGYTF TGTGCCAGCAGCCTCGGACAGTCGCGCTATGGCTACACCTTC
TRBJ1-4 NA TRBV29-1 NA CSVEEGSATNEKLFF TGCAGCGTTGAAGAGGGGAGTGCAACTAATGAAAAACTGTTTTTT
TRBJ2-1 NA TRBV27 NA CASSPWSSRSYNEQFF TGTGCCAGCAGTCCCTGGAGTTCCCGATCCTACAATGAGCAGTTCTTC
TRBJ1-1 NA TRBV20-1 NA CSASGGGETEAFF TGCAGTGCTAGTGGGGGGGGAGAGACTGAAGCTTTCTTT
TRBJ1-3 TRBD1 TRBV4-2 NA CASSQVGRDSAGNTIYF TGTGCCAGCAGCCAAGTTGGACGGGACAGTGCTGGAAACACCATATATTTT
TRBJ2-2 NA TRBV2 many CASSGVFGELFF TGTGCCAGCAGTGGGGTATTCGGGGAGCTGTTTTTT
TRBJ2-4 NA TRBV4-1 NA CASSPRGDGQGTQYF TGCGCCAGCAGCCCTCGAGGAGACGGACAAGGAACCCAGTACTTC
TRBJ1-2 NA TRBV6-2/TRBV6-3 NA CASSYRQRGGYTF TGTGCCAGCAGTTACAGGCAGCGGGGCGGCTACACCTTC
TRBJ1-1 TRBD1 TRBV12-3/TRBV12-4 NA CASSNTGQGLAAFF TGTGCCAGCAGCAACACTGGACAGGGGTTAGCAGCTTTCTTT
TRBJ2-1 TRBD2 TRBV27 NA CASSLGPGTSSRGEQFF TGTGCCAGCAGCCTAGGCCCCGGGACTAGTTCACGTGGTGAGCAGTTCTTC
TRBJ1-2 NA TRBV4-3 few CASSQMETGGGYTF TGCGCCAGCAGCCAAATGGAGACGGGAGGAGGCTACACCTTC
TRBJ2-7 TRBD1 TRBV5-1 NA CASSWGTGIYEQYF TGCGCCAGCAGCTGGGGGACAGGAATATACGAGCAGTACTTC